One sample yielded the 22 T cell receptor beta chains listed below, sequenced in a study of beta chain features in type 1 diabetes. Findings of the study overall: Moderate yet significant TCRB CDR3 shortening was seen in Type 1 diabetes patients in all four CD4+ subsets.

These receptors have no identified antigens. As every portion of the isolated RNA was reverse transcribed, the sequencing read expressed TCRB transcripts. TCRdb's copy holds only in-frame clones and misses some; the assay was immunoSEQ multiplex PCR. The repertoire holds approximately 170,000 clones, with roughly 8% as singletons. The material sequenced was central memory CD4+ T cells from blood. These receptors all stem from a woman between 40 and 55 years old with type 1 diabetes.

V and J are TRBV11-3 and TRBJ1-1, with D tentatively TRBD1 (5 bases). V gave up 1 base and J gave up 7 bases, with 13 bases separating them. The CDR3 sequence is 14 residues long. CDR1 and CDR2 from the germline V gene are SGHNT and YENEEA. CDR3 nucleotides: TGTGCCAGCAGCTTAGGCGGGACGGGAGGTGAAGCTTTCTTT. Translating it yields CASSLGGTGGEAFF.

The CDR3 region is CASSLERGSGYEQYF. The CDR3 DNA reads TGTGCCAGCAGTTTAGAGCGCGGGAGTGGGTACGAGCAGTACTTC. This rearrangement joins TRBV27 to TRBJ2-7; TRBD2 agrees at 7 bases. The J segment lost 4 bases and the V segment lost 2 bases, leaving 8 bases of the junction unmatched. Germline V gives CDR1 MNHEY, CDR2 SMNVEV (reference sequence). This CDR3 contains 15 residues.

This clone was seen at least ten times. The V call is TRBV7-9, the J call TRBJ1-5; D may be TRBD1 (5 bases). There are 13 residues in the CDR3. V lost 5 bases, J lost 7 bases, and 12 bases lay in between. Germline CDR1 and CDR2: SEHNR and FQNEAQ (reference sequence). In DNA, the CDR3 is TGTGCCAGCAGCGGGGGGGTTAGGCAGCCCCAGCATTTT. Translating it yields CASSGGVRQPQHF.

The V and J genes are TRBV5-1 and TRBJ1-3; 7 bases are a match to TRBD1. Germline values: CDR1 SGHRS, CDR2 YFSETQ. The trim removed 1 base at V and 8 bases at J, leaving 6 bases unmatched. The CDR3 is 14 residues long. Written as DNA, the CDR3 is TGCGCCAGCAGCTTGTTACAGGGGAGAGACACCATATATTTT. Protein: CASSLLQGRDTIYF.

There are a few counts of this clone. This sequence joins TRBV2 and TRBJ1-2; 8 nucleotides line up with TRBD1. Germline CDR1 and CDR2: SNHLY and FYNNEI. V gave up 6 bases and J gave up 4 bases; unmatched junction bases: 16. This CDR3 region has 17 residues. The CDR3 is CASSSMHVGQGAYGYTF. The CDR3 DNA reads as TGTGCCAGCAGCAGCATGCACGTCGGACAGGGCGCCTATGGCTACACCTTC.

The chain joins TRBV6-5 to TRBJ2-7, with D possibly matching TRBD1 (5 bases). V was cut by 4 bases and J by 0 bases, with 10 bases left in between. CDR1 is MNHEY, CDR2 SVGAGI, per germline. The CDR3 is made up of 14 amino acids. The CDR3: CASSFNTGSYEQYF. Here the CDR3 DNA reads TGTGCCAGCAGTTTTAACACAGGCTCCTACGAGCAGTACTTC.

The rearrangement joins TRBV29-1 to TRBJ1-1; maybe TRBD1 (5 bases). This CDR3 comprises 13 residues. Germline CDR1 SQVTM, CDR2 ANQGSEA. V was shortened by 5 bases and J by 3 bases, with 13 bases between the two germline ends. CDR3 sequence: CSVRQIQDTEAFF. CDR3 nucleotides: TGCAGCGTTAGACAGATACAAGACACTGAAGCTTTCTTT.

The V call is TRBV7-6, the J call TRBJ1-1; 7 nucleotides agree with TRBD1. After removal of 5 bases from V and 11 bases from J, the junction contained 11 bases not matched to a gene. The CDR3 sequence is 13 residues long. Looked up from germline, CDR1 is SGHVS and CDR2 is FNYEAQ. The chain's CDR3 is CASSEGQRNGAFF. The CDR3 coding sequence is TGTGCCAGCAGCGAGGGACAGCGGAACGGGGCTTTCTTT.

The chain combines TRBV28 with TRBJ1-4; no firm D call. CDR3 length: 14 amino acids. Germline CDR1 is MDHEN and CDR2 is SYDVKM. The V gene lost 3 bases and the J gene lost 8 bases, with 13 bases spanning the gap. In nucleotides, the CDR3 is TGTGCCAGCAGTTTGGAGGAGTTGCGAGAAAAACTGTTTTTT. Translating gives CASSLEELREKLFF.

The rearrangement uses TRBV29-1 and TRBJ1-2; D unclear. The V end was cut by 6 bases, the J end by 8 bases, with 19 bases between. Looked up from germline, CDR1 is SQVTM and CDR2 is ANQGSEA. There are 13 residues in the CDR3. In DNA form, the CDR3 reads TGCAGCGTCCCTAAGTCGGCGCGGCGGGGCTACACCTTC. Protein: CSVPKSARRGYTF.

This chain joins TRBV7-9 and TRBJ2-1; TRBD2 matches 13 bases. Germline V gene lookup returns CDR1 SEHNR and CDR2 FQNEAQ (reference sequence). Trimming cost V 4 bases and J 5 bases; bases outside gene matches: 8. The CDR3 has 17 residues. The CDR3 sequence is CASSYSLGTSGDNEQFF. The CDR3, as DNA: TGTGCCAGCAGCTACAGCTTGGGGACTAGCGGGGACAATGAGCAGTTCTTC.

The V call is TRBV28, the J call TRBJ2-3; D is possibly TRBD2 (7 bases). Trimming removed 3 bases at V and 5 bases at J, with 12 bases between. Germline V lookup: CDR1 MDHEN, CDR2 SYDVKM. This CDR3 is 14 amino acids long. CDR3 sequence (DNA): TGTGCCAGCAGTTTTGGGAGGGGGAGAGATACGCAGTATTTT. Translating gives CASSFGRGRDTQYF.

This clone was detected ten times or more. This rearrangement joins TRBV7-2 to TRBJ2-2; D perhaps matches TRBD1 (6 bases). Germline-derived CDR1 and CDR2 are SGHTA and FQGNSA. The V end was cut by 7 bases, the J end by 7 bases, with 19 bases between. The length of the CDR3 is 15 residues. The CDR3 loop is CASKPGHPRSGELFF. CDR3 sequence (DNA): TGTGCCAGCAAACCGGGACACCCGCGGAGCGGGGAGCTGTTTTTT.

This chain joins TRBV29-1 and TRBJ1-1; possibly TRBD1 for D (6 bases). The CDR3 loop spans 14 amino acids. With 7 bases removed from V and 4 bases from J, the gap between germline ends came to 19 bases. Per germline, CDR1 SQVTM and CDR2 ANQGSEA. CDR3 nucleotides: TGCAGCGCCGGGGTTGGGGGGGCCGGCACTGAAGCTTTCTTT. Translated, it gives CSAGVGGAGTEAFF.

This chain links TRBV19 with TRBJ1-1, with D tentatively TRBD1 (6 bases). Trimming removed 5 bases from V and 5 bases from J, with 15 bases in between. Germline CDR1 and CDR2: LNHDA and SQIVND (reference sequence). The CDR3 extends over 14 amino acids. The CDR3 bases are TGTGCCAGTAGTCCCCCTGGGGGCCGGACTGAAGCTTTCTTT. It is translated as CASSPPGGRTEAFF. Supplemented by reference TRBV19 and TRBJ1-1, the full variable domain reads DGGITQSPKYLFRKEGQNVTLSCEQNLNHDAMYWYRQDPGQGLRLIYYSQIVNDFQKGDIAEGYSVSREKKESFPLTVTSAQKNPTAFYLCASSPPGGRTEAFFGQGTRLTVV.

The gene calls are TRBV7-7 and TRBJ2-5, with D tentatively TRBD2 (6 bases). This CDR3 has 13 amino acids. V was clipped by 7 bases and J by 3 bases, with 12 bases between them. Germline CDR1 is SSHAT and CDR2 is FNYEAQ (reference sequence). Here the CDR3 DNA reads TGTGCCAGCACCCGACTAGTCGAAGAGACCCAGTACTTC. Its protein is CASTRLVEETQYF.

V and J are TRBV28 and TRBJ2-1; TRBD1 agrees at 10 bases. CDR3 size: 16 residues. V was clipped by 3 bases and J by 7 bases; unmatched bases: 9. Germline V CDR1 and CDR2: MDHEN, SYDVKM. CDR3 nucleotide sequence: TGTGCCAGCAGTTTTTTGACAGGGGGCGCAGGAAATGAGCAGTTCTTC. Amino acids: CASSFLTGGAGNEQFF.

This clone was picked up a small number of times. CDR3 protein: CASSAKTSGRAKNIQYF. The CDR3, as DNA: TGTGCCAGTAGTGCCAAGACTAGCGGGAGAGCCAAAAACATTCAGTACTTC. The chain couples TRBV19 to TRBJ2-4, with 12 positions matching TRBD2. This CDR3 is 17 amino acids long. Looked up from germline, CDR1 is LNHDA and CDR2 is SQIVND (reference sequence). V gave up 5 bases and J gave up 0 bases; unmatched junction bases: 5.

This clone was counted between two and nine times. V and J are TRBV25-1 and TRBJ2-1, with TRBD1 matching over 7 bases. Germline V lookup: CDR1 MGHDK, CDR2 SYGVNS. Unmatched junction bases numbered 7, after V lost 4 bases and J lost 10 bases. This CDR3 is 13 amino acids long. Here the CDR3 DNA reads TGTGCCAGCAGTGCACCTCCGGACAGGGAGCAGTTCTTC. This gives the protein CASSAPPDREQFF.

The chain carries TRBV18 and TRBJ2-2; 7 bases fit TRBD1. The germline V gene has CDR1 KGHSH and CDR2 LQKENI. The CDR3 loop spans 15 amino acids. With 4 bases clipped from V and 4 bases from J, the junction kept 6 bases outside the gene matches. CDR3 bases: TGTGCCAGCTCACGTGACAGGGTCATCACCGGGGAGCTGTTTTTT. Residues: CASSRDRVITGELFF. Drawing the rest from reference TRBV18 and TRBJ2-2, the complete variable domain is NAGVMQNPRHLVRRRGQEARLRCSPMKGHSHVYWYRQLPEEGLKFMVYLQKENIIDESGMPKERFSAEFPKEGPSILRIQQVVRGDSAAYFCASSRDRVITGELFFGEGSRLTVL.

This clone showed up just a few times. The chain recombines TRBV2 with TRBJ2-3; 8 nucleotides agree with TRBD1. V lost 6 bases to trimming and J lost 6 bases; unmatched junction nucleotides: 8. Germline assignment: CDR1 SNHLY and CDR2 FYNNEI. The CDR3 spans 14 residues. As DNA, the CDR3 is TGTGCCAGCAGAAATCGACAGGGGACGGATACGCAGTATTTT. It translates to CASRNRQGTDTQYF.

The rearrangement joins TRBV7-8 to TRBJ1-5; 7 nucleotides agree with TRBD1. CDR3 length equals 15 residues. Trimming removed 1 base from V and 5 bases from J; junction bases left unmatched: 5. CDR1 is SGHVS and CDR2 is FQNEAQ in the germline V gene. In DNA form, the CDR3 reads TGTGCCAGCAGCTTAGGGCAGGGGGACGATCAGCCCCAGCATTTT. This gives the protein CASSLGQGDDQPQHF.